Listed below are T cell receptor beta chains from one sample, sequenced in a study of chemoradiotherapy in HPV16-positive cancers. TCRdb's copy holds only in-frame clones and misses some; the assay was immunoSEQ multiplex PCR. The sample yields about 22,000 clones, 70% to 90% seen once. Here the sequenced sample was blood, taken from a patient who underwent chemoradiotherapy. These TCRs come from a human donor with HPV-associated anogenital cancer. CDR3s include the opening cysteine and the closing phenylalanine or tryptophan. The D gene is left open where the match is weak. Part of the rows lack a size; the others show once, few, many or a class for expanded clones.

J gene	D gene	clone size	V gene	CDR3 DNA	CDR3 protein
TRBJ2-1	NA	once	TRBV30	TGTGCCTGGAAGGTCCGCTATGAGCAGTTCTTC	CAWKVRYEQFF
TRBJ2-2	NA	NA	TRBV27	TGTGCCAGCAGGGGGGCCCCTTTTACCGGGGAGCTGTTTTTT	CASRGAPFTGELFF
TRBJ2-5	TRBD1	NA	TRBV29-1	TGCAGCGTTGAGGGGCAGGGGGACCGAGAGACCCAGTACTTC	CSVEGQGDRETQYF
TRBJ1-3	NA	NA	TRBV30	TGTGCCTGGAGTGTACTTGGGGGTTCTGGAAACACCATATATTTT	CAWSVLGGSGNTIYF
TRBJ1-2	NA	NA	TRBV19	TGTGCCAGTAGCGCAGACGGGAGAAACTATGGCTACACCTTC	CASSADGRNYGYTF
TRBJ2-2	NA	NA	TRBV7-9	TGTGCCAGCAGCTTAAACCCGAACACCGGGGAGCTGTTTTTT	CASSLNPNTGELFF
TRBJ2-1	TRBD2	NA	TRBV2	TGTGCCAGCAGTTACACTAGCGGGGGGGCGCCAAATGAGCAGTTCTTC	CASSYTSGGAPNEQFF
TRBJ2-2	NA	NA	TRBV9	TGTGCCAGCAGCGTCGACGTCGCGAACACCGGGGAGCTGTTTTTT	CASSVDVANTGELFF
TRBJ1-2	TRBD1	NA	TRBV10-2	TGCGCCAGCAGTCCCCGGACAGGGGAATTGGATGGCTACACCTTC	CASSPRTGELDGYTF
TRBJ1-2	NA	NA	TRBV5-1	TGCGCCAGCAGCTTATCAGGGCAGAGTAGCTATGGCTACACCTTC	CASSLSGQSSYGYTF
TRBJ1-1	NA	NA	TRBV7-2	TGTGCCAGCAGCTTAATAGGAATCAACACTGAAGCTTTCTTT	CASSLIGINTEAFF
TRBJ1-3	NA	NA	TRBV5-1	TGCGCCAGCAGCCCGGAAGGACAGTCTTTCTCTGGAAACACCATATATTTT	CASSPEGQSFSGNTIYF
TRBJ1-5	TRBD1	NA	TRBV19	TGTGCCAGTCAACAGGGGAATAGCAATCAGCCCCAGCATTTT	CASQQGNSNQPQHF
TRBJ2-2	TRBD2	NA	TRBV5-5	TGTGCCAGCAGCGTGACGCCGGGACTAGCCACCGGGGAGCTGTTTTTT	CASSVTPGLATGELFF
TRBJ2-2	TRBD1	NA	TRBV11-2	TGTGCCAGCAGCTTCACAGGGGGCCCGAACACCGGGGAGCTGTTTTTT	CASSFTGGPNTGELFF
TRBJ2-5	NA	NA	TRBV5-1	TGCGCCAGCAGCTTGGACGCCTCTGGGCGGACCCAGTACTTC	CASSLDASGRTQYF
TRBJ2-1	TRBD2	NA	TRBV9	TGTGCCAGCAGCGGGGCTAGCGGGAGCTCCTACAATGAGCAGTTCTTC	CASSGASGSSYNEQFF
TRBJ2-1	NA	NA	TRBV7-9	TGTGCCAGCAGCTTAGAGGGGGGCACCTACAATGAGCAGTTCTTC	CASSLEGGTYNEQFF
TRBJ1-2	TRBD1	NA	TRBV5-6	TGTGCCAGCAGCTTGTTGGAGGGGGCTTCTCCTAACTATGGCTACACCTTC	CASSLLEGASPNYGYTF
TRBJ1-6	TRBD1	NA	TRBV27	TGTGCCAGCAGTTTACAGGGGGCTGTAAATTCACCCCTCCACTTT	CASSLQGAVNSPLHF
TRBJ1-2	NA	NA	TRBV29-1	TGCAGCGTACAGGGAAGTCAGTGGGGCTACACCTTC	CSVQGSQWGYTF
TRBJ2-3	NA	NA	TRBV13	TGTGCCACCGAGTGGGCAGATACGCAGTATTTT	CATEWADTQYF
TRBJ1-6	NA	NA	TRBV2	TGTGCCAGCACCGGGACGGGCGATAATTCACCCCTCCACTTT	CASTGTGDNSPLHF
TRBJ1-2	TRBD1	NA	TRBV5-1	TGCGCCAGCAGCCCGGACAGGGGGCGGGGCTACACCTTC	CASSPDRGRGYTF
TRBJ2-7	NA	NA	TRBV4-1	TGCGCCAGCAGCCAAGATCAGGGCTACGAGCAGTACTTC	CASSQDQGYEQYF
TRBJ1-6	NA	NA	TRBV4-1	TGCGCCAGCAGCCAAGGGGATAGGGGGGCGTATAATTCACCCCTCCACTTT	CASSQGDRGAYNSPLHF
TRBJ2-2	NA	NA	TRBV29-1	TGCAGCGTTGCCCAACCGGGACAGAACACCGGGGAGCTGTTTTTT	CSVAQPGQNTGELFF
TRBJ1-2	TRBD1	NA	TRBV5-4	TGTGCCAGCACCAGGAGGGAGGGGGCGCTTGGCTACACCTTC	CASTRREGALGYTF
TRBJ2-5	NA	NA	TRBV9	TGTGCCAGCAGCGTAGGTGGCCAAGAGACCCAGTACTTC	CASSVGGQETQYF
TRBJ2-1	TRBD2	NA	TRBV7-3	TGTGCCAGCAGCTCCCCCGTGGGCGGGGGGGCAAGGAATGAGCAGTTCTTC	CASSSPVGGGARNEQFF
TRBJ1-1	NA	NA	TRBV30	TGTGCCTGGAGTTCCCCAGAATACAGCTTGAACACTGAAGCTTTCTTT	CAWSSPEYSLNTEAFF
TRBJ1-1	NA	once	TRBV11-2	TGTGCCAGCAGCCCCCGTTCGCCAGGGAACACTGAAGCTTTCTTT	CASSPRSPGNTEAFF
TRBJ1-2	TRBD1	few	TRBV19	TGTGCCAGTTCTACAGGGGGGAGCGGTCCAACCAACTATGGCTACACCTTC	CASSTGGSGPTNYGYTF
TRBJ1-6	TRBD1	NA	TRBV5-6	TGTGCCAGCAGGGAACTGGACAGGGATGGTTCACCCCTCCACTTT	CASRELDRDGSPLHF
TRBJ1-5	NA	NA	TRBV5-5	TGTGCCAGCAGCTTGGTCGGGGGGGATAGCAATCAGCCCCAGCATTTT	CASSLVGGDSNQPQHF
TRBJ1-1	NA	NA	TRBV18	TGTGCCAGCTCACCACTCCAGGGGCAGGGGAACACTGAAGCTTTCTTT	CASSPLQGQGNTEAFF
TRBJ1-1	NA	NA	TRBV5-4	TGTGCCAGCAGCTTCGGGACGGGGGGGACTTGGACTGAAGCTTTCTTT	CASSFGTGGTWTEAFF
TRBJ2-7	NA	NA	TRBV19	TGTGCCAGTAGTCGGAAATCACAGTCGCACGAGCAGTACTTC	CASSRKSQSHEQYF
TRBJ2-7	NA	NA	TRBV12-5	TGTGCTAGTGGTTTAGGTCTCGGGCAGTACTTC	CASGLGLGQYF
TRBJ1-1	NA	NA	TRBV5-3	TGTGCCAGAAGCCATCCCCGACCTAGGCTGGGTGAAGCTTTCTTT	CARSHPRPRLGEAFF
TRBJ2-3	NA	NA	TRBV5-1	TGCGCCAGCAGCTTGTCAACAGCGGTGGGTCCAGATACGCAGTATTTT	CASSLSTAVGPDTQYF
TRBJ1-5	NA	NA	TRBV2	TGTGCCAGCAGTGAAGGCCGTTTGTGGAGCAATCAGCCCCAGCATTTT	CASSEGRLWSNQPQHF
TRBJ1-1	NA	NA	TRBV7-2	TGTGCCAGCAGCTTGACGGTGAACACTGAAGCTTTCTTT	CASSLTVNTEAFF
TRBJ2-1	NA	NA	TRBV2	TGTGCCAGCAGTGATAGTGGGGGTGGTTTCTACAATGAGCAGTTCTTC	CASSDSGGGFYNEQFF
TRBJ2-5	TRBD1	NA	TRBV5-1	TGCGCCAGCAGCGTACAGGGGCCCAACCCAGAGACCCAGTACTTC	CASSVQGPNPETQYF
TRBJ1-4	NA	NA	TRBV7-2	TGTGCCAGCAGCGGAAAGACAGGTGAAAAACTGTTTTTT	CASSGKTGEKLFF
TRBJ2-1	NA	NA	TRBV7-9	TGTGCCAGCAGCTACGGGGTTGAGCAGTTCTTC	CASSYGVEQFF
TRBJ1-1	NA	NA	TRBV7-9	TGTGCCAGCAGCTCCCTAAGTGCGGCGAACACTGAAGCTTTCTTT	CASSSLSAANTEAFF
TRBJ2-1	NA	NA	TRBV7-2	TGTGCCAGCAGCTTAGAGGTTAGTAGGGTTAATGAGCAGTTCTTC	CASSLEVSRVNEQFF
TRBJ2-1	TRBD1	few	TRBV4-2	TGTGCCAGCAGTCTCCCGGGACAGGGAAAAGGTGAGCAGTTCTTC	CASSLPGQGKGEQFF
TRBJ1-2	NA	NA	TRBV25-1	TGTGCCAGCAGTGAAAATAGAGGGAAAGGGAACTATGGCTACACCTTC	CASSENRGKGNYGYTF
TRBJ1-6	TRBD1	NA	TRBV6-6	TGTGCCAGCAGGGGACAGGGAAATTCACCCCTCCACTTT	CASRGQGNSPLHF
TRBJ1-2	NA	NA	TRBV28	TGTGCCAGCAGGAACACAGCTAACTATGGCTACACCTTC	CASRNTANYGYTF
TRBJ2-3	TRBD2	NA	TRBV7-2	TGTGCCAGCAGGTTGACTAGCGGGGAACAAGATACGCAGTATTTT	CASRLTSGEQDTQYF